This T cell receptor (beta chain) was sequenced during a study of shared clonotypes between healthy human individuals. Study at large: Two women and a few men aged 18 to 49 served as donors.

As regards this clone: Its antigen is not identified.

In the authors' methods: As immunoSEQ supplied junction-only sequences (without quality scores), filtering differed. This table comes from immunoSEQ multiplex PCR, and its TCRdb copy is limited to in-frame clones, with some not included. V and J calls and clone size follow that table, whereas D and trimming were derived from the DNA. The sample gives 700,000 or so clones, 60% to 80% of which show up once; about 2% is in the top ten. The study's findings and limits: Some naive CD4 clonotypes, about 5%, turned up in common across four donors.

This CDR3 region has 13 residues. J was trimmed by 9 bases and V by 2 bases; bases with no gene match: 7. In germline, CDR1 is SGHRS, CDR2 YFSETQ. The sequencing input was memory CD4+ T cells sorted from blood. The subset: CD45RA-negative fraction. The sequence was obtained from a woman aged 25 to 39 in good health. The genes are TRBV5-1 and TRBJ2-7; 8 bases align to TRBD2. The CDR3 region is CASSLAGAVGQYF. The CDR3 nucleotides are TGCGCCAGCAGCTTAGCGGGAGCTGTCGGGCAGTACTTC.